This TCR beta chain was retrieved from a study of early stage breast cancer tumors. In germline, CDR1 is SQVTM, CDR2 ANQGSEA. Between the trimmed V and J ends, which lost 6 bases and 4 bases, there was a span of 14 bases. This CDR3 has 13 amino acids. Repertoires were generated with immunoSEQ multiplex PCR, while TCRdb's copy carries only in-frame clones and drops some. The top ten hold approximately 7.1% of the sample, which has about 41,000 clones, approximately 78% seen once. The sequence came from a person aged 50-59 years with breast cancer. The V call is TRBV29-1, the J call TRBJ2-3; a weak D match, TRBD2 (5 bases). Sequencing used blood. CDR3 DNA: TGCAGCGTGCCCCTAACTAGTTCAGATACGCAGTATTTT. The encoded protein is CSVPLTSSDTQYF.